This TCR beta chain was documented in a study of blood T cell repertoires in COVID-19. As for the study in general: Samples came from the United States, Italy and Spain, spanning acute and convalescent COVID-19. Sources were T cells, B-cell-depleted T cells, or PBMCs; the material itself was cDNA or gDNA.

Sequencing used immunoSEQ multiplex PCR; TCRdb keeps in-frame clones, though not all of them. The sample includes about 250,000 clones, about 85% of them seen just once. Germline trimming cut 6 bases from V and 2 bases from J; bases unmatched to any gene: 6. Germline CDR1 reads ENHRY; CDR2 reads SYGVKD. The CDR3 totals 15 residues. Donors were grouped by their self-reported clinical history. Before they entered the study, exposed participants had met a COVID-19 case within 2 weeks. The TCR was taken from a woman between 50 and 59 years old who had been exposed to COVID-19. J is TRBJ2-7 and V is TRBV10-3, with 11 bases that match TRBD2. Sequencing used PBMCs or T cells enriched from blood (not recorded which). This CDR3 reads CAIRETSGVTYEQYF. CDR3 sequence (DNA): TGTGCCATCAGGGAGACTAGCGGGGTAACCTACGAGCAGTACTTC.